The clone carrying this T cell receptor (beta chain) was seen a few times. What it binds is unknown. TCRdb re-called the reads with MiXCR, one entry per CDR3 protein. The profile covers 200,000 to 250,000 distinct CDR3 sequences, with approximately 13% appearing a single time and approximately 1.6% taken by the ten largest. This record comes from a study of T cell repertoires in cytomegalovirus infection. Across the study: Both a matching HLA type and CMV infection were indicated by public TCR beta signatures. The study, taken as a whole, reports: CMV-specific TCR beta clonotypes restricted by HLA-C dominated the ex vivo response. Using cumulative public TCR beta family frequency, the authors identified those who carried CMV together with the relevant HLA.

Germline V lookup: CDR1 MDHEN, CDR2 SYDVKM. This CDR3 comprises 14 residues. The V and J ends lost 6 bases and 8 bases, in that order; junction bases with no gene match: 11. Material for sequencing was PBMCs. The rearrangement links TRBV28 to TRBJ1-2; 8 nucleotides match TRBD1. This TCR was recovered from a human donor in good health (CMV status not recorded). Some clones in this sample may be carry-over from other donors' samples. DNA of the CDR3: TGTGCCAGCAGGACCGGGACAGGTGTTTCGGGCTACACCTTC. Residues: CASRTGTGVSGYTF.